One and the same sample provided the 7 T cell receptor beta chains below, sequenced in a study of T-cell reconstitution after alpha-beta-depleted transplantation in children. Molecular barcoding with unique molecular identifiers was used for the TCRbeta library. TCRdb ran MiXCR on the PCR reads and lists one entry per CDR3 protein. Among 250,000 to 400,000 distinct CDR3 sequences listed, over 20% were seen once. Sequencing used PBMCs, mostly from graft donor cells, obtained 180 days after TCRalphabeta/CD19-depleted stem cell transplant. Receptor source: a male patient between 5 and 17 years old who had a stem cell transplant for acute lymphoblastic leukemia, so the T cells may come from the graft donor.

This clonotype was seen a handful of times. CDR3 sequence (DNA): TGCGCCAGCAGCACGTTAAACACAGATACGCAGTATTTT. Its protein product is CASSTLNTDTQYF. This chain connects TRBV5-1 to TRBJ2-3, with unresolved D. The V gene lost 4 bases and the J gene lost 2 bases, with 8 bases spanning the gap. The CDR3 extends over 13 amino acids. Germline V gives CDR1 SGHRS, CDR2 YFSETQ. Using reference TRBV5-1 and TRBJ2-3 for the parts outside the CDR3, the full variable domain is KAGVTQTPRYLIKTRGQQVTLSCSPISGHRSVSWYQQTPGQGLQFLFEYFSETQRNKGNFPGRFSGRQFSNSRSEMNVSTLELGDSALYLCASSTLNTDTQYFGPGTRLTVL.

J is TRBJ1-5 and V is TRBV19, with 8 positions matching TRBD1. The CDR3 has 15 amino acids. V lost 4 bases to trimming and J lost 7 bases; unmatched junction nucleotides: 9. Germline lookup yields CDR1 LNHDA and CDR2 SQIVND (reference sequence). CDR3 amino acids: CASSRWTGWNQPQHF. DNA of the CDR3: TGTGCCAGTAGTAGATGGACAGGGTGGAACCAGCCCCAGCATTTT.

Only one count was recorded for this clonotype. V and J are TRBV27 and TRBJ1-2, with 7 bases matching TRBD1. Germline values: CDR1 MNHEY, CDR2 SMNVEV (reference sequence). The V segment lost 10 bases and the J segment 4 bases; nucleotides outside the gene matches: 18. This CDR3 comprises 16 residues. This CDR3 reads CATRISSSGGPYGYTF. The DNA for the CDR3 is TGTGCCACCCGAATTTCTTCGTCAGGGGGGCCCTATGGCTACACCTTC.

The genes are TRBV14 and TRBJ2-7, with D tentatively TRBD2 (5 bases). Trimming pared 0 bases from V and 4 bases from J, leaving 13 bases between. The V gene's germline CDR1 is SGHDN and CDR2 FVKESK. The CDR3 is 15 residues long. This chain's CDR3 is CASSQDNRGLYEQYF. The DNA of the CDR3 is TGTGCCAGCAGCCAAGATAATCGCGGGTTATACGAGCAGTACTTC.

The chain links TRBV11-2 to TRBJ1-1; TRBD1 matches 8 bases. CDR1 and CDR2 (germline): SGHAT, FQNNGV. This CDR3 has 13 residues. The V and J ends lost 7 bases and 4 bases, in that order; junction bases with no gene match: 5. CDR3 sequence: CASTVTGGTEAFF. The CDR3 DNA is TGTGCCAGCACCGTCACAGGGGGCACTGAAGCTTTCTTT.

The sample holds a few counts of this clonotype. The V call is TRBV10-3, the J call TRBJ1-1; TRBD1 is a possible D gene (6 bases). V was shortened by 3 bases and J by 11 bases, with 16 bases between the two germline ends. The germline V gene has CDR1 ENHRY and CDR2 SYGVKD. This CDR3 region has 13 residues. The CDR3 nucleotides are TGTGCCATCAGTGACTCGGGGGACACTCTGGCTTTCTTT. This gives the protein CAISDSGDTLAFF.

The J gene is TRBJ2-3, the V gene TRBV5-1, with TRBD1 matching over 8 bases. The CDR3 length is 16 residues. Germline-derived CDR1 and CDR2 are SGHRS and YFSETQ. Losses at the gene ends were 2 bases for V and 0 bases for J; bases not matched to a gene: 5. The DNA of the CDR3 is TGCGCCAGCAGCTTTAAGGGACAGGCAAGCACAGATACGCAGTATTTT. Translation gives CASSFKGQASTDTQYF.